This T cell receptor beta chain was profiled in a study of blood T cell repertoires in COVID-19. Germline CDR1 MGHRA, CDR2 YSYEKL. This CDR3 contains 13 residues. V lost 2 bases and J lost 10, with 12 bases in between. Sequencing was performed with immunoSEQ multiplex PCR; in TCRdb, only in-frame clones are kept and a portion is missing. The table records about 200,000 clones, about 90% of them present only once. The chain combines TRBV4-1 with TRBJ2-1, with unresolved D. This receptor was taken from a woman under 30 who had recovered from COVID-19. Sequencing used PBMCs or T cells enriched from blood (not recorded which). This chain's CDR3 is CASSQLVPAEQFF. The CDR3 nucleotides read TGCGCCAGCAGCCAATTGGTCCCCGCGGAGCAGTTCTTC.